Below, 15 T cell receptor beta chains from the same sample are listed, as sequenced in a study of T cells expressing NK-cell markers (dated by TCRdb to the early 2020s). Library preparation was by 5' RACE. Sequencing took place on an Illumina HiSeq 2000. Following reprocessing of the reads by TCRdb, the data hold one row per CDR3 protein sequence and no DNA is available. The sample table holds about 550,000 distinct CDR3 sequences. Around 3.3% of the sample comes from the top ten. The sample taken for sequencing was blood T cells: a sorted CD56 or NKG2C T cell subset, CD4+ or CD8+ T cells, or bulk PBMC T cells (not recorded which). Every receptor here comes from a man younger than 30 in good health. Donor details come from another sample of the same person, matched by shared clones.

The chain combines TRBV11-3 with TRBJ2-3. Per the germline V gene, CDR1 is SGHNT and CDR2 is YENEEA. The CDR3 loop spans 14 amino acids. The CDR3 sequence: CASSFGHGQRTQYF.

V is TRBV20-1 and J is TRBJ2-1. The CDR3 has 14 residues. CDR1 and CDR2 from the germline V gene are DFQATT and SNEGSKA (reference sequence). The CDR3 sequence is CSASITSSYNEQFF.

The J gene is TRBJ2-7, the V gene TRBV28; absent DNA, TCRdb's TRBD1 call cannot be checked. In germline, CDR1 is MDHEN, CDR2 SYDVKM. The CDR3 runs 14 residues. The CDR3 is CASSPDRPSYEQYF.

The chain joins TRBV14 to TRBJ2-1. This CDR3 contains 13 residues. Germline lookup yields CDR1 SGHDN and CDR2 FVKESK. This chain's CDR3 is CASSHKGSNEQFF.

CDR3: CASSSSYHSSDTQYF. The chain is built from TRBV12-3 or TRBV12-4 and TRBJ2-3. CDR3 length: 15 residues.

The gene calls are TRBV20-1 and TRBJ2-5. Germline assignment: CDR1 DFQATT and CDR2 SNEGSKA (reference sequence). This CDR3 contains 15 residues. This CDR3 is CSARDTSGLKETQYF.

The V gene is TRBV7-2, the J gene TRBJ1-4. In germline, CDR1 is SGHTA, CDR2 FQGNSA. The CDR3 is made up of 13 amino acids. CDR3 residues: CASSYRLDEKLFF.

J is TRBJ2-3 and V is TRBV5-1; TCRdb designates TRBD1, a call that cannot be tested without DNA. Germline V gene sequence: CDR1 SGHRS, CDR2 YFSETQ. This CDR3 region has 12 residues. This chain's CDR3 is CASRRTGEAQYF.

This sequence joins TRBV20-1 and TRBJ2-6. The CDR3 extends over 13 amino acids. Germline lookup yields CDR1 DFQATT and CDR2 SNEGSKA (reference sequence). CDR3 sequence reads: CSVFTTGANVLTF.

The J gene is TRBJ2-6, the V gene TRBV15. The CDR3 consists of 19 residues. Germline CDR1 LNHNV, CDR2 YYDKDF (reference sequence). The CDR3 loop reads CATSREGWVGSSGANVLTF.

This sequence joins TRBV10-3 and TRBJ2-1; the D call of TRBD1 rests on TCRdb alone, since no DNA is present to check it. This CDR3 contains 16 residues. CDR1 is ENHRY, CDR2 SYGVKD, per germline. The chain's CDR3 is CAIRTGIPEPYNEQFF.

The CDR3: CASSPDRGQRSYEQYF. The V call is TRBV5-1, the J call TRBJ2-7; without DNA, the TCRdb call of TRBD1 cannot be checked. The CDR3 runs 16 residues. CDR1 and CDR2 (germline): SGHRS, YFSETQ.

The chain combines TRBV6-4 with TRBJ2-1; TCRdb proposes TRBD2, but this gene call is untestable without DNA. Germline V CDR1 and CDR2: MRHNA, SNTAGT. This CDR3 comprises 14 residues. CDR3: CASSREGVSDEQFF.

The rearrangement links TRBV6-2 or TRBV6-3 to TRBJ2-6; TCRdb's D gene call, TRBD1, goes unchecked for lack of DNA. CDR1 is MNHEY and CDR2 is SVGEGT in the germline V gene. This CDR3 is built from 17 residues. This CDR3 is CASSPPRIPPGANVLTF.

This chain connects TRBV7-2 to TRBJ2-7; lacking DNA, the TRBD1 call made by TCRdb goes unchecked. The length of the CDR3 is 15 residues. Germline CDR1 and CDR2: SGHTA and FQGNSA. The CDR3 sequence is CASSLGGDRAYEQYF.